The subject of this entry is one TCR beta chain. Its antigen remains unidentified. The sample is drawn from a study of cytomegalovirus exposure and HLA in healthy donors. The overall study: Both the approximately 120 validation repertoires and the 600 to 700 first-cohort repertoires used the same platform, as reported by a later analysis. Broader study findings: According to a later analysis, TCR clusters from the first cohort tended to co-occur in the 120 or so validation repertoires. Despite most TCR sequences being rare, some public TCRs occurred in many donors.

Some clones are missing from TCRdb's copy, which holds only in-frame ones; the method was immunoSEQ multiplex PCR. The sample records around 70,000 clones, approximately 95% being singletons. In germline, CDR1 is MDHEN, CDR2 SYDVKM. J lost 5 bases, V lost 5 bases, and 6 bases had no gene match. This CDR3 spans 14 amino acids. While the first cohort had 600 to 750 subjects, the donors belonged to the separate validation cohort of 120 subjects. The specimen sequenced was PBMCs. This clonotype originated in a man younger than 35 in good health and CMV-seropositive. V and J are TRBV28 and TRBJ2-1; the match to TRBD1 covers 7 bases. CDR3 region: CASSQGGRNNEQFF. CDR3 bases: TGTGCCAGCAGTCAAGGGGGCCGAAACAATGAGCAGTTCTTC. The full variable domain, rest sourced from reference TRBV28 and TRBJ2-1, is DVKVTQSSRYLVKRTGEKVFLECVQDMDHENMFWYRQDPGLGLRLIYFSYDVKMKEKGDIPEGYSVSREKKERFSLILESASTNQTSMYLCASSQGGRNNEQFFGPGTRLTVL.